This TCR beta chain was obtained from a study of Ad26.COV2.S vaccination and SARS-CoV-2 variants. Study-level information: Intramuscularly, Ad26.COV2.S was given either once or twice, 56 days apart.

Trimming removed 7 bases at V and 3 bases at J, with 17 bases between. Germline V gene lookup returns CDR1 MNHEY and CDR2 SVGAGI. This CDR3 is built from 15 residues. Comment on this clone: Its antigen is undetermined.

The repertoire was sequenced with immunoSEQ multiplex PCR; TCRdb's copy has only in-frame clones and lacks some. The sample holds about 440,000 clones, 80% to 95% seen once. Treatment given: around 19 received Ad26.COV2.S at low or high dose, single or two shots; five or six received placebo; per-sample allocation not given. Sample collection was performed on day 63 after the first vaccine or placebo injection. A Boston adult aged 18-55 years was the donor. General observations from the study: The authors reported substantial breadth in spike-specific CD8+ and CD4+ T cell responses after vaccination.

The sample was peripheral blood, taken in a trial of Ad26.COV2.S vaccine versus placebo. This clonotype was obtained from a person between 18 and 59 years old who received the Ad26.COV2.S COVID-19 vaccine or a placebo. V and J are TRBV6-5 and TRBJ2-3; possibly TRBD2 for D (5 bases). The CDR3 DNA reads TGTGCCAGCACCCGGACGGAGGTATTTACAGATACGCAGTATTTT. As protein: CASTRTEVFTDTQYF.